Sequencing of this T cell receptor (beta chain) was carried out in a study of cytomegalovirus exposure and HLA in healthy donors. As to this clone: Its specificity is not known.

Study conclusions and caveats: Usually a TCR sequence was rare, but some public TCRs were found in many donors. Subsequent analysis found a tendency for first-cohort TCR clusters to co-occur within the 100 to 150 validation repertoires. Cytomegalovirus-associated status was assigned to fewer than 200 TCR beta chains.

The table came from immunoSEQ multiplex PCR; TCRdb's copy has only in-frame clones and leaves some out. In the table there are hundreds of thousands of clones, roughly 90% of which are singletons. Germline V gene data show CDR1 as MDHEN and CDR2 as SYDVKM. The germline V and J ends were trimmed by 7 bases and 5 bases, with 17 bases remaining between them. The CDR3 length is 14 residues. The V and J genes are TRBV28 and TRBJ1-2, with D unclear. The sample comprised PBMCs. This receptor was identified in a woman between 18 and 29 years old in good health and CMV-seronegative. The CDR3 reads CASTPQPQLYGYTF. The CDR3, as DNA: TGTGCCAGCACCCCCCAACCCCAACTTTATGGCTACACCTTC.